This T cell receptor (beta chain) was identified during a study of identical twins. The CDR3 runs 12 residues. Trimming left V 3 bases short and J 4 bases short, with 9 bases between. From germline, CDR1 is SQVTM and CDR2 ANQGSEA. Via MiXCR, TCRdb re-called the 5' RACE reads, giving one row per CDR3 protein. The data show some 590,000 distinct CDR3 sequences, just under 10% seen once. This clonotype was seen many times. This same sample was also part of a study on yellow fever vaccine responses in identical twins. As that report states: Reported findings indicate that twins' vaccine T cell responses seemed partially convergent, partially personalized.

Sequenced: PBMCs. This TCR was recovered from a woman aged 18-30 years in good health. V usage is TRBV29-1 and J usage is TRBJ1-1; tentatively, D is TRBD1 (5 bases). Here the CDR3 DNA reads TGCAGCGTTGATTCGGGGCGCACTGAAGCTTTCTTT. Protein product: CSVDSGRTEAFF.